This T cell receptor beta chain was observed in a study of neurological immune-mediated disorders. Via MiXCR, TCRdb re-called the 5' RACE reads, giving one row per CDR3 protein. The sample consists of tens of thousands of distinct CDR3 sequences, roughly 3.3% of them appearing once. CDR3 length: 19 residues. The V gene's germline CDR1 is LGHNA and CDR2 YNFKEQ. J was trimmed by 2 bases and V by 4 bases; bases with no gene match: 17. The sequenced sample consisted of PBMCs. This chain uses TRBV4-2 with TRBJ1-1, with 9 bases fitting TRBD1. This TCR was recovered from a woman between 45 and 60 years old with multiple sclerosis. This chain's CDR3 is CASSPTTGGPNYLNTEAFF. As DNA, the CDR3 is TGTGCCAGCAGCCCGACGACAGGGGGACCCAACTACTTAAACACTGAAGCTTTCTTT.